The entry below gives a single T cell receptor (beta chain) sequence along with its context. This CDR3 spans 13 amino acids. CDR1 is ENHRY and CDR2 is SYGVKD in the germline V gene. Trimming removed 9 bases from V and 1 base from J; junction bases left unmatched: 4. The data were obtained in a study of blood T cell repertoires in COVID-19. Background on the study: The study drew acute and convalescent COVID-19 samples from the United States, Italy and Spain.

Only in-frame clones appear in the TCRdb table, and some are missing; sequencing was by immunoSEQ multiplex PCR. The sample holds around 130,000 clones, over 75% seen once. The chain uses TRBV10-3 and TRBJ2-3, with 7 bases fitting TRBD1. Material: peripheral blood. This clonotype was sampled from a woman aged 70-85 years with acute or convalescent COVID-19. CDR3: CAILQGGTDTQYF. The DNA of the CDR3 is TGTGCCATTTTGCAGGGGGGCACAGATACGCAGTATTTT.